This T cell receptor (beta chain) was obtained from a study of blood T cells in healthy people across ages. A second PCR of 7 to 11 cycles used a sample-barcoded 5' primer and a J-beta primer mix. TCRdb reprocessed the 5' RACE reads via MiXCR and lists one record per CDR3 protein. The sample records around 670,000 distinct CDR3 sequences, approximately 30% being singletons. The CDR3 runs to 16 residues. V lost 5 bases and J 10 bases, leaving 27 bases between the germline ends. Germline assignment: CDR1 GTSNPN and CDR2 SVGIG (reference sequence). Turning to this clonotype: Antigen specificity is unknown. Since a much larger clone is just one base distant, this may be a read error.

Study-wide findings and caveats: Per-million-T-cell TCR beta diversity fell roughly linearly with age.

The gene calls are TRBV30 and TRBJ2-1; D gene uncertain. The sequence was collected from a woman over 75 in good health. The sequencing sample was made of blood. This chain's CDR3 is CAWGPLWAVSSYEQFF. CDR3 in DNA: TGTGCCTGGGGTCCCTTATGGGCGGTCAGCTCCTACGAGCAGTTCTTC.